Included here is one T cell receptor beta chain sequence, with context. This sample is part of a study of shared clonotypes between healthy human individuals. Measured with immunoSEQ multiplex PCR; TCRdb has only the in-frame clones, and not every one. The sample shows approximately 2,000,000 clones, less than 95% of them seen only once. In the CD4+ fraction, cells were divided into CD45RA+ naive and CD45RA-negative memory subsets. Germline CDR1 reads MNHEY; CDR2 reads SVGAGI. The length of the CDR3 is 11 residues. With V trimmed by 8 bases and J by 5 bases, 2 bases remained unmatched. The chain has TRBV6-5 and TRBJ2-5, with TRBD2 identical over 7 bases. Sequenced material: naive CD4+ T cells from PBMCs. Subset here: CD45RA+ positively selected. The source of this sequence is a man younger than 35 in good health. Some clones in this sample may be carry-over from other donors' samples. This CDR3 reads CASGREETQYF. The CDR3 DNA reads as TGTGCCAGCGGGCGGGAGGAGACCCAGTACTTC.